This is a list of T cell receptor beta chains from one sample in a study of T-cell reconstitution after alpha-beta-depleted transplantation in children. Via MiXCR, TCRdb re-called the PCR reads, giving one row per CDR3 protein. The sample records over 150,000 distinct CDR3 sequences, approximately 6.8% being singletons. The sequenced sample was PBMCs from the stem cell graft donor, obtained from the stem cell graft. The receptors derive from a human donor who donated a stem cell graft to a child with Wiskott-Aldrich syndrome. CDR3s include the opening cysteine and the closing phenylalanine or tryptophan. The order of the fields is D gene, V gene, J gene, CDR3 length, clone size, CDR3 DNA, CDR3 protein. The D gene is left open where the match is weak. A clone size is listed for some rows: how often the clone was seen (once, few, many), or a class if it is expanded.

TRBD2,TRBV9,TRBJ2-1,15,many,TGTGCCAGCAGCGTAGTAGCGGGGGGGATGTATGAGCAGTTCTTC,CASSVVAGGMYEQFF
NA,TRBV10-3,TRBJ2-1,17,many,TGTGCCATCAGTGAGAATGCGCGACTAGACTCCTACAATGAGCAGTTCTTC,CAISENARLDSYNEQFF
TRBD2,TRBV20-1,TRBJ2-1,17,many,TGCAGTGCTAGAGAGACGGGACTAGCGGGTTCCTACAATGAGCAGTTCTTC,CSARETGLAGSYNEQFF
TRBD1,TRBV9,TRBJ2-1,15,many,TGTGCCAGCAGTCGGAGACAGGGGGCCATGGATGAGCAGTTCTTC,CASSRRQGAMDEQFF
TRBD2,TRBV5-4,TRBJ2-7,13,once,TGTGCCATCAGCTTGGGACTATCCTACGAGCAGTACTTC,CAISLGLSYEQYF
NA,TRBV18,TRBJ2-4,15,NA,TGTGCCAGCTCACCTCAGGGACCGCCGTTGAACATTCAGTACTTC,CASSPQGPPLNIQYF
TRBD1,TRBV12-3/TRBV12-4,TRBJ1-6,13,many,TGTGCCAGCAGGACAGGGGACAATTCACCCCTCCACTTT,CASRTGDNSPLHF
NA,TRBV6-1,TRBJ1-3,16,many,TGTGCCAGCAGTGCTGGACAGCGGTGGGCTGGAAACACCATATATTTT,CASSAGQRWAGNTIYF
TRBD1,TRBV6-5,TRBJ1-5,15,many,TGTGCCAGCAGTTTTGGACAGGGGGTTAATCAGCCCCAGCATTTT,CASSFGQGVNQPQHF
NA,TRBV4-3,TRBJ1-3,15,NA,TGCGCCAGCAGCCAAGTAGGGGGGGCTGGAAACACCATATATTTT,CASSQVGGAGNTIYF
TRBD1,TRBV6-2/TRBV6-3,TRBJ2-1,20,NA,TGTGCCAGCAGCCCCGGACAGGGTGGTCTACAAACTGGGGCCACAATCGAGCAGTTCTTC,CASSPGQGGLQTGATIEQFF
NA,TRBV29-1,TRBJ2-3,11,many,TGCAGCGTTTGGCGTCGCGATACGCAGTATTTT,CSVWRRDTQYF
NA,TRBV4-2,TRBJ1-6,16,many,TGTGCCAGCAGCCAAGATTCTTCAGGTTTCGCTTCACCCCTCCACTTT,CASSQDSSGFASPLHF
NA,TRBV5-1,TRBJ1-2,13,many,TGCGCCAGCAGCTTGGTAACGGACCCCTCCTACACCTTC,CASSLVTDPSYTF
NA,TRBV7-9,TRBJ1-1,14,few,TGTGCCAGCACCCAATTTGGGTTGAACACTGAAGCTTTCTTT,CASTQFGLNTEAFF
NA,TRBV7-9,TRBJ2-1,16,many,TGTGCCAGCAGCGGGAATGGGAAAGGGTCCTACAATGAGCAGTTCTTC,CASSGNGKGSYNEQFF